One and the same sample provided the 27 T cell receptor beta chains below, sequenced in a study of identical twins. TCRdb redid the calling of the 5' RACE reads with MiXCR, one entry per CDR3 protein. This repertoire shows about 240,000 distinct CDR3 sequences, more than 9% found once; its top ten account for roughly 10%. The source material was memory T cells sorted from blood. The receptors were sampled from a man aged 50 or older in good health.

V is TRBV29-1 and J is TRBJ1-5, with D possibly matching TRBD1 (6 bases). The V end lost 7 bases, the J end lost 2 bases, and 15 bases lay between the germline ends. The CDR3 loop spans 14 amino acids. CDR1 and CDR2 from the germline V gene are SQVTM and ANQGSEA. CDR3 protein: CSARTGMGNQPQHF. CDR3 in DNA: TGCAGCGCTCGCACAGGGATGGGCAATCAGCCCCAGCATTTT.

There are a few counts of this clonotype. The chain recombines TRBV11-1 with TRBJ1-3; no definite D call. The length of the CDR3 is 18 residues. Trimming removed 1 base from V and 1 base from J, with 17 bases in between. Per germline, CDR1 SGHAT and CDR2 FQDESV (reference sequence). CDR3 DNA: TGTGCCAGCAGCTTAGACTTCTTTGGCCGCACATCTGGAAACACCATATATTTT. It specifies CASSLDFFGRTSGNTIYF.

This clonotype appeared many times. The gene calls are TRBV9 and TRBJ2-3; D is possibly TRBD1 or TRBD2 (5 bases each). This CDR3 contains 15 residues. The germline V gene encodes CDR1 SGDLS and CDR2 YYNGEE. V dropped 6 bases and J dropped 2 bases, with 16 bases sitting between them. CDR3 region: CASNQRGADTDTQYF. In DNA, the CDR3 is TGTGCCAGCAACCAGCGAGGGGCCGACACAGATACGCAGTATTTT.

V and J are TRBV5-1 and TRBJ2-5; 11 nucleotides match TRBD1. The CDR3 consists of 15 residues. From germline, CDR1 is SGHRS and CDR2 YFSETQ. V shed 4 bases and J 5 bases; nucleotides not matched to a gene: 7. CDR3 nucleotide sequence: TGCGCCAGCAGCCCCGGACAGGGGGCATGGGAGACCCAGTACTTC. It translates to CASSPGQGAWETQYF.

This clonotype has a count of ten or more. This chain joins TRBV4-1 and TRBJ1-3; D is ambiguous. The germline V gene has CDR1 MGHRA and CDR2 YSYEKL. The CDR3 spans 16 residues. Deletions cut 1 base from V and 0 bases from J, with 10 bases between. The CDR3 loop reads CASSQVFDISGNTIYF. CDR3 bases: TGCGCCAGCAGCCAAGTATTTGACATCTCTGGAAACACCATATATTTT.

In nucleotides, the CDR3 is TGTGCCATCAGACCCCGGACTAGCGGCTACGAGCAGTACTTC. It yields the protein CAIRPRTSGYEQYF. The gene calls are TRBV10-3 and TRBJ2-7; 10 bases line up with TRBD2. The CDR3 sequence is 14 residues long. CDR1 and CDR2 (germline): ENHRY, SYGVKD. Trimming at V came to 6 bases and at J to 3 bases, leaving 5 bases not matched to a gene.

This chain connects TRBV10-3 to TRBJ2-7; D unresolved. Germline V lookup: CDR1 ENHRY, CDR2 SYGVKD. Trimming stripped 4 bases from V and 3 bases from J, with 7 bases between. CDR3 length equals 12 residues. The DNA for the CDR3 is TGTGCCATCAGTGTTGGGGACTACGAGCAGTACTTC. Amino acid sequence: CAISVGDYEQYF.

The chain has TRBV4-2 and TRBJ2-1; D may be TRBD2 (6 bases). CDR1 and CDR2 (germline): LGHNA, YNFKEQ. The CDR3 is made up of 15 amino acids. V lost 4 bases to trimming and J lost 5 bases, with 15 bases between them. CDR3 DNA sequence: TGTGCCAGCAGCCGCACGGGGGATTGGGACAATGAGCAGTTCTTC. This codes for CASSRTGDWDNEQFF.

This clonotype occurred many times. The chain is built from TRBV29-1 and TRBJ2-5; 11 nucleotides align to TRBD2. This CDR3 has 15 amino acids. Germline lookup yields CDR1 SQVTM and CDR2 ANQGSEA. The V and J ends lost 4 bases and 2 bases, in that order; junction bases with no gene match: 6. The CDR3: CSVVLLAGAQETQYF. CDR3 nucleotide sequence: TGCAGCGTTGTGTTACTAGCGGGGGCACAAGAGACCCAGTACTTC. The full variable domain, with the rest looked up from reference TRBV29-1 and TRBJ2-5, is SAVISQKPSRDICQRGTSLTIQCQVDSQVTMMFWYRQQPGQSLTLIATANQGSEATYESGFVIDKFPISRPNLTFSTLTVSNMSPEDSSIYLCSVVLLAGAQETQYFGPGTRLLVL.

In this sample, this clonotype turned up many times. This rearrangement joins TRBV4-1 to TRBJ1-5, with 9 bases fitting TRBD1. Germline loops: CDR1 MGHRA, CDR2 YSYEKL. The CDR3 is 15 amino acids. Trimming cost V 3 bases and J 3 bases; bases outside gene matches: 3. The CDR3 sequence: CASSQGTGNNQPQHF. Here the CDR3 DNA reads TGCGCCAGCAGCCAGGGGACAGGGAACAATCAGCCCCAGCATTTT.

V usage is TRBV6-1 and J usage is TRBJ1-2; D unclear. Germline loops: CDR1 MNHNS, CDR2 SASEGT. The germline V and J ends were trimmed by 6 bases and 3 bases, with 2 bases remaining between them. This CDR3 is built from 10 residues. The CDR3: CASRHYGYTF. The CDR3 region has the DNA TGTGCCAGCAGGCACTATGGCTACACCTTC.

This clonotype was seen repeatedly, ten times or more. The chain joins TRBV6-2 or TRBV6-3 to TRBJ1-1; D is unresolved. Deletions cut 2 bases from V and 1 base from J, with 14 bases between. The CDR3 contains 16 residues. Germline values: CDR1 MNHEY, CDR2 SVGEGT. The chain's CDR3 is CASSYPTPQGNTEAFF. The CDR3 DNA reads as TGTGCCAGCAGTTACCCTACCCCACAAGGGAACACTGAAGCTTTCTTT.

The rearrangement joins TRBV19 to TRBJ2-1; 10 positions match TRBD1. V lost 3 bases and J lost 10; bases outside the gene matches: 3. From germline, CDR1 is LNHDA and CDR2 SQIVND (reference sequence). The CDR3 sequence is 13 residues long. The CDR3 region is CASSMGTGVEQFF. The CDR3 DNA is TGTGCCAGTAGTATGGGGACAGGGGTGGAGCAGTTCTTC.

This clonotype showed up many times. This rearrangement joins TRBV3-1 to TRBJ2-4; the match to TRBD1 covers 11 bases. The CDR3 has 15 amino acids. J gave up 7 bases and V 3 bases, and 5 bases lay outside the gene matches. Per the germline V gene, CDR1 is LGHDT and CDR2 is YNNKEL (reference sequence). CDR3 sequence reads: CASSQAGTGGNIQYF. CDR3 nucleotide sequence: TGTGCCAGCAGCCAGGCCGGGACAGGGGGGAACATTCAGTACTTC.

The DNA for the CDR3 is TGTGCCAGCAGCTCCCAGGGTCTTGGAAACACCATATATTTT. Translation gives CASSSQGLGNTIYF. The genes are TRBV11-2 and TRBJ1-3; D is perhaps TRBD1 (5 bases). In germline, CDR1 is SGHAT, CDR2 FQNNGV. V was clipped by 4 bases and J by 3 bases, with 10 bases between them. The CDR3 is made up of 14 amino acids.

V usage is TRBV18 and J usage is TRBJ2-1, with 9 bases fitting TRBD2. The V gene end was trimmed by 5 bases and the J gene end by 5 bases; junction bases not matched to a gene: 13. The CDR3 has 17 residues. Germline V lookup: CDR1 KGHSH, CDR2 LQKENI. DNA for the CDR3: TGTGCCAGCTCAGAGACTCTTGTAGCGGGAGTAGACAATGAGCAGTTCTTC. Amino acids: CASSETLVAGVDNEQFF.

In its sample, this clonotype was seen many times. This chain connects TRBV6-2 or TRBV6-3 to TRBJ2-7; D call uncertain. CDR1 is MNHEY and CDR2 is SVGEGT in the germline V gene. The CDR3 has 11 residues. V shed 6 bases and J shed 0 bases, with 3 bases lying between them. CDR3 DNA: TGTGCCAGCAGCGACTCCTACGAGCAGTACTTC. As protein: CASSDSYEQYF.

This clonotype appeared a few times. V usage is TRBV19 and J usage is TRBJ1-5, with 11 bases matching TRBD1. The CDR3 is made up of 15 amino acids. V shed 7 bases, J shed 2 bases, and the junction held 4 bases outside the gene matches. The germline V gene has CDR1 LNHDA and CDR2 SQIVND (reference sequence). CDR3 region: CASKGTGGGNQPQHF. DNA for the CDR3: TGTGCCAGTAAGGGGACAGGGGGAGGCAATCAGCCCCAGCATTTT.

This clonotype was picked up many times. This sequence joins TRBV28 and TRBJ1-2; the D gene is possibly TRBD1 (5 bases). The germline gives CDR1 MDHEN, CDR2 SYDVKM. V lost 3 bases and J 5 bases, leaving 16 bases between the germline ends. The CDR3 is 15 residues long. The CDR3 reads CASSFGQGKYYGYTF. DNA of the CDR3: TGTGCCAGCAGTTTTGGGCAGGGAAAGTATTATGGCTACACCTTC.

This sequence joins TRBV7-2 and TRBJ1-5, with unresolved D. The CDR3 is made up of 14 amino acids. Germline-derived CDR1 and CDR2 are SGHTA and FQGNSA. V was clipped by 0 bases and J by 7 bases, with 10 bases between them. The CDR3 loop reads CASSLALGYQPQHF. In nucleotides, the CDR3 is TGTGCCAGCAGCTTAGCGTTAGGGTACCAGCCCCAGCATTTT.

This clonotype was seen at least ten times. The chain combines TRBV7-9 with TRBJ1-6, with 7 bases fitting TRBD1. Germline V gives CDR1 SEHNR, CDR2 FQNEAQ (reference sequence). CDR3 size: 15 residues. V gave up 5 bases and J gave up 7 bases; unmatched junction bases: 8. The chain's CDR3 is CASSPRDRGNSPLHF. The CDR3 bases are TGTGCCAGCAGCCCCCGGGACAGAGGGAATTCACCCCTCCACTTT.

This clonotype was detected ten times or more. The chain is built from TRBV6-2 or TRBV6-3 and TRBJ1-5, with 7 bases lining up with TRBD1. V lost 4 bases, J lost 5 bases, and 5 bases stayed unmatched. CDR1 and CDR2 (germline): MNHEY, SVGEGT. CDR3 length equals 14 residues. The CDR3 region has the DNA TGTGCCAGCAGTTTAGACAGGGAATATCAGCCCCAGCATTTT. Translating gives CASSLDREYQPQHF.

The chain has TRBV6-1 and TRBJ2-3; the D call may be TRBD1 or TRBD2 (6 bases each). This CDR3 is 15 amino acids long. Germline CDR1 is MNHNS and CDR2 is SASEGT. Trimming shortened V by 7 bases and J by 0 bases, and 14 bases separated the two germline ends. CDR3 nucleotide sequence: TGTGCCAGCACCAAAGGGGGGACTAGCACAGATACGCAGTATTTT. Encoded protein: CASTKGGTSTDTQYF.

Only a few counts were recorded for this clonotype. This chain uses TRBV24-1 with TRBJ2-1; weak D call: TRBD2 (5 bases). The germline V gene has CDR1 KGHDR and CDR2 SFDVKD. CDR3 length equals 15 residues. Trimming shortened V by 9 bases and J by 4 bases, and 18 bases separated the two germline ends. CDR3 sequence: CATANSEGHYNEQFF. CDR3 sequence (DNA): TGTGCCACCGCCAACTCAGAGGGTCATTACAATGAGCAGTTCTTC.

This clonotype was picked up many times. The chain recombines TRBV7-2 with TRBJ2-7; D uncertain. Trimming stripped 6 bases from V and 3 bases from J, with 12 bases between. The germline gives CDR1 SGHTA, CDR2 FQGNSA. The CDR3 is made up of 13 amino acids. This CDR3 is CASSSPPLYEQYF. Written as DNA, the CDR3 is TGTGCCAGCAGTTCACCTCCCCTCTACGAGCAGTACTTC.

This clonotype occurred a few times. V gene TRBV3-1 combines with J gene TRBJ2-2, with D possibly matching TRBD2 (6 bases). The CDR3 loop spans 17 amino acids. V was shortened by 5 bases and J by 4 bases, with 20 bases between the two germline ends. CDR1 and CDR2 from the germline V gene are LGHDT and YNNKEL (reference sequence). In DNA, the CDR3 is TGTGCCAGCAGCGAAGCGTCCGCGGGATCTCTCACCGGGGAGCTGTTTTTT. Its translation is CASSEASAGSLTGELFF.

J is TRBJ2-2 and V is TRBV12-3 or TRBV12-4; a weak D match, TRBD2 (6 bases). Trimming stripped 3 bases from V and 2 bases from J, with 13 bases between. This CDR3 region has 16 residues. The CDR3 DNA is TGTGCCAGCAGTTTTTCCGGGAGAATAAACACCGGGGAGCTGTTTTTT. Residues: CASSFSGRINTGELFF.